Included here is one TCR beta chain sequence, with context. Repertoires were generated with immunoSEQ multiplex PCR, while TCRdb's copy carries only in-frame clones and drops some. In the table there are about 190,000 clones, around 80% of which are singletons. These data come from a study of blood T cell repertoires in COVID-19. Background on the study: Some COVID-19 samples were acute and others convalescent; all came from the United States, Italy and Spain. PBMCs, B-cell-depleted T cells, or T cells provided the cDNA or gDNA that made up the material.

This receptor was identified in a man in his 60s with acute or convalescent COVID-19. The sequenced sample consisted of peripheral blood.

Here the CDR3 reads CASSGGGFGSYNSPLHF. CDR3 bases: TGTGCCAGCAGCGGGGGAGGGTTCGGTTCCTATAATTCACCCCTCCACTTT. The chain employs TRBV9 and TRBJ1-6; the D is unclear. The CDR3 is 17 residues long. Trimming shortened V by 3 bases and J by 1 base, and 14 bases separated the two germline ends. From germline, CDR1 is SGDLS and CDR2 YYNGEE. Drawing the rest from reference TRBV9 and TRBJ1-6, the complete variable domain is DSGVTQTPKHLITATGQRVTLRCSPRSGDLSVYWYQQSLDQGLQFLIQYYNGEERAKGNILERFSAQQFPDLHSELNLSSLELGDSALYFCASSGGGFGSYNSPLHFGNGTRLTVT.